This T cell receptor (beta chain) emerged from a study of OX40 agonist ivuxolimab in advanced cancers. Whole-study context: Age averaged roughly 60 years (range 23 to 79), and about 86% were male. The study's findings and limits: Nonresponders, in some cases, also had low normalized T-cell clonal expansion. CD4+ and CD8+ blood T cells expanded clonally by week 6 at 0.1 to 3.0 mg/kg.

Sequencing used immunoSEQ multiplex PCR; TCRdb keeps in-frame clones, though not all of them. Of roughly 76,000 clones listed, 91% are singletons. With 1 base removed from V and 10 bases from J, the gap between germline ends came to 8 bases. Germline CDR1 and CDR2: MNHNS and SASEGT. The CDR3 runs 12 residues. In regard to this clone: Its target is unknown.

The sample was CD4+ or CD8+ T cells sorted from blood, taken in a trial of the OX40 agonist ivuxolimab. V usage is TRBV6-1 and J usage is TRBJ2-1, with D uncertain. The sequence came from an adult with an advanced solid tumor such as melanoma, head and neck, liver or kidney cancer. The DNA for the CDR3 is TGTGCCAGCAGTGAAGGTGGGCGGGAGCAGTTCTTC. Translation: CASSEGGREQFF.